Below, 26 T cell receptor beta chains from the same sample are listed, as sequenced in a study of blood T cell repertoires in COVID-19. This table comes from immunoSEQ multiplex PCR, and its TCRdb copy is limited to in-frame clones, with some not included. The repertoire holds 200,000 to 250,000 clones, with roughly 89% as singletons. Sequenced material: PBMCs or T cells enriched from blood (not recorded which). Receptors were obtained from a woman aged 40 to 50 who had recovered from COVID-19.

The chain joins TRBV6-6 to TRBJ1-2; D gene ambiguous. The CDR3 is made up of 14 amino acids. In germline, CDR1 is MNHNY, CDR2 SVGAGI (reference sequence). Trimming took 5 bases from V and 7 from J, leaving 17 bases between them. The CDR3 loop is CASSPPNGESGYTF. DNA of the CDR3: TGTGCCAGCAGTCCCCCAAACGGGGAGTCTGGCTACACCTTC.

The chain links TRBV15 to TRBJ1-2; 8 bases line up with TRBD1. This CDR3 contains 12 residues. Germline V lookup: CDR1 LNHNV, CDR2 YYDKDF (reference sequence). J lost 7 bases, V lost 5 bases, and 3 bases had no gene match. The CDR3 sequence is CATSVDRGGYTF. In nucleotides, the CDR3 is TGTGCCACCAGCGTCGACAGGGGTGGCTACACCTTC.

The rearrangement joins TRBV5-1 to TRBJ2-1, with a possible D match to TRBD2 (5 bases). The CDR3 totals 14 residues. Trimming took 1 base from V and 9 from J, leaving 14 bases between them. Germline lookup yields CDR1 SGHRS and CDR2 YFSETQ. The DNA of the CDR3 is TGCGCCAGCAGCTTGCTCAGCGGCCGTATTGAGCAGTTCTTC. This gives the protein CASSLLSGRIEQFF.

J is TRBJ2-3 and V is TRBV27; D may be TRBD2 (5 bases). Looked up from germline, CDR1 is MNHEY and CDR2 is SMNVEV (reference sequence). The CDR3 is made up of 13 amino acids. Trimming removed 11 bases from V and 3 bases from J, with 15 bases in between. CDR3 protein: CAGPGILTDTQYF. DNA for the CDR3: TGTGCCGGCCCGGGAATCTTAACAGATACGCAGTATTTT.

This clone came up once. This chain uses TRBV3-1 (or the pseudogene TRBV3-2) with TRBJ1-1; D ambiguous. The CDR3 contains 16 residues. The V and J ends lost 1 base and 0 bases respectively, with 12 bases between them. Per germline, CDR1 LGHDT and CDR2 YNNKEL (reference sequence). CDR3 loop: CASSQGFPALNTEAFF. DNA of the CDR3: TGTGCCAGCAGCCAAGGTTTTCCAGCGTTGAACACTGAAGCTTTCTTT.

This clone was counted between two and nine times. This chain links TRBV5-1 with TRBJ2-6; TRBD1 aligns across 11 bases. From germline, CDR1 is SGHRS and CDR2 YFSETQ. The length of the CDR3 is 15 residues. The J segment lost 3 bases and the V segment lost 7 bases, leaving 3 bases of the junction unmatched. CDR3 protein: CASGQGAHGANVLTF. The DNA for the CDR3 is TGCGCCAGCGGACAGGGGGCGCATGGGGCCAACGTCCTGACTTTC.

J is TRBJ2-1 and V is TRBV5-1, with TRBD2 matching 10 bases. The CDR3 extends over 15 amino acids. The trim removed 3 bases at V and 3 bases at J, leaving 3 bases unmatched. CDR1 SGHRS and CDR2 YFSETQ come from the germline V gene. CDR3 coding DNA: TGCGCCAGCAGCTGGACTAGCGGCGTCTACAATGAGCAGTTCTTC. Its protein product is CASSWTSGVYNEQFF.

This chain links TRBV21-1 with TRBJ1-6. TRBV21-1 is designated a pseudogene. The CDR3 is 15 residues long. The DNA of the CDR3 is TGTGCCAGCAGCAAAGATGAGAGGCGACATTCACCCCTCCACTTT. It specifies CASSKDERRHSPLHF.

The rearrangement links TRBV28 to TRBJ1-1; 7 positions agree with TRBD1. This CDR3 has 14 amino acids. CDR1 MDHEN and CDR2 SYDVKM come from the germline V gene. The junction had 1 base not matched to a gene; V was cut back by 3 bases and J by 0 bases. The CDR3 sequence is CASSFGTVNTEAFF. The DNA of the CDR3 is TGTGCCAGCAGTTTTGGGACAGTGAACACTGAAGCTTTCTTT.

This clone is a singleton in its sample. This sequence joins TRBV7-9 and TRBJ2-5; D possibly corresponds to TRBD1 (6 bases). CDR1 and CDR2 (germline): SEHNR, FQNEAQ (reference sequence). Deletions cut 4 bases from V and 2 bases from J, with 11 bases between. The CDR3 sequence is 14 residues long. CDR3 DNA sequence: TGTGCCAGCAGCTCACCAGGGGATCAAGAGACCCAGTACTTC. Its protein product is CASSSPGDQETQYF.

The chain carries TRBV29-1 and TRBJ2-5; a possible D gene is TRBD2 (5 bases). Trimming took 4 bases from V and 5 from J, leaving 11 bases between them. Germline assignment: CDR1 SQVTM and CDR2 ANQGSEA. This CDR3 has 12 amino acids. The DNA of the CDR3 is TGCAGCGTTGGCGGGCCTGGGGAGACCCAGTACTTC. Its protein product is CSVGGPGETQYF.

This clone has only one observation. V usage is TRBV7-2 and J usage is TRBJ2-3; 10 nucleotides match TRBD1. The CDR3 length is 14 residues. With V trimmed by 5 bases and J by 4 bases, 3 bases remained unmatched. The germline V gene encodes CDR1 SGHTA and CDR2 FQGNSA. CDR3 coding DNA: TGTGCCAGCAGCGCGGACAGGGGGGCAGATACGCAGTATTTT. This codes for CASSADRGADTQYF.

The chain joins TRBV30 to TRBJ2-1, with D hard to call. Trimming took 2 bases from V and 4 from J, leaving 12 bases between them. Germline V gene data show CDR1 as GTSNPN and CDR2 as SVGIG (reference sequence). The length of the CDR3 is 14 residues. The CDR3 coding sequence is TGTGCCTGGAGTCTCGGTTTCGGGTACAATGAGCAGTTCTTC. This codes for CAWSLGFGYNEQFF.

This clone has a single count. The genes are TRBV28 and TRBJ2-1; the match to TRBD2 covers 7 bases. The CDR3 totals 15 residues. With 3 bases clipped from V and 6 bases from J, the junction kept 8 bases outside the gene matches. CDR1 is MDHEN, CDR2 SYDVKM, per germline. The CDR3 protein is CASSLGGTRGNEQFF. CDR3 nucleotides: TGTGCCAGCAGTTTGGGGGGGACTCGGGGCAATGAGCAGTTCTTC.

The rearrangement joins TRBV5-6 to TRBJ2-1; 8 bases line up with TRBD2. The CDR3 extends over 16 amino acids. The V gene end was trimmed by 0 bases and the J gene end by 8 bases; junction bases not matched to a gene: 10. CDR1 SGHDT and CDR2 YYEEEE come from the germline V gene. For the CDR3, the DNA is TGTGCCAGCAGCTTGGGGAGCAGCGGGGGATACTATGAGCAGTTCTTC. This gives the protein CASSLGSSGGYYEQFF.

This sequence joins TRBV6-5 and TRBJ1-1, with 9 bases aligning to TRBD1. Trimming removed 4 bases from V and 3 bases from J; junction bases left unmatched: 6. This CDR3 has 15 residues. Germline values: CDR1 MNHEY, CDR2 SVGAGI. The CDR3: CASSFRQGDDTEAFF. The CDR3 DNA follows: TGTGCCAGCAGTTTCCGACAGGGGGATGACACTGAAGCTTTCTTT.

The CDR3 nucleotides read TGTGTCAGAGGGGCGGTGGTCTTCAGCACAGATACGCAGTATTTT. It encodes CVRGAVVFSTDTQYF. This rearrangement joins TRBV7-5 to TRBJ2-3; the D call TRBD1 from the table was never checked on the DNA. TRBV7-5 is a recognized pseudogene. The CDR3 runs to 15 residues.

The rearrangement joins TRBV6-5 to TRBJ2-1; 9 bases align to TRBD1. J gave up 5 bases and V 0 bases, and 2 bases lay outside the gene matches. Germline V gives CDR1 MNHEY, CDR2 SVGAGI. CDR3 size: 15 residues. CDR3 bases: TGTGCCAGCAGTTACTCAGGGACAGGGAACAATGAGCAGTTCTTC. Translating gives CASSYSGTGNNEQFF.

The chain employs TRBV19 and TRBJ2-7; maybe TRBD1 (6 bases). The germline V gene has CDR1 LNHDA and CDR2 SQIVND (reference sequence). Deletions cut 6 bases from V and 2 bases from J, with 11 bases between. This CDR3 has 13 amino acids. Written as DNA, the CDR3 is TGTGCCAGTAGGACGGGACACCCCTACGAGCAGTACGTC. It codes for CASRTGHPYEQYV.

This chain uses TRBV3-1 (or the pseudogene TRBV3-2) with TRBJ1-2; 10 bases line up with TRBD1. Germline V gene lookup returns CDR1 LGHDT and CDR2 YNNKEL (reference sequence). Trimming at V came to 2 bases and at J to 7 bases, leaving 7 bases not matched to a gene. CDR3 length equals 15 residues. The CDR3: CASSQLGQGMVGYTF. Written as DNA, the CDR3 is TGTGCCAGCAGCCAACTGGGACAGGGGATGGTTGGCTACACCTTC.

The chain recombines TRBV19 with TRBJ2-5; TRBD2 matches 8 bases. After removal of 7 bases from V and 5 bases from J, the junction contained 9 bases not matched to a gene. The CDR3 runs to 14 residues. Germline V gene data show CDR1 as LNHDA and CDR2 as SQIVND (reference sequence). The CDR3 reads CASTPAGATETQYF. The CDR3 nucleotides read TGTGCCAGTACACCAGCGGGAGCTACCGAGACCCAGTACTTC.

The chain couples TRBV18 to TRBJ1-1, with D perhaps TRBD1 (6 bases). There are 15 residues in the CDR3. The ends were cut back, 0 bases at V and 7 bases at J, with 15 bases in the middle. Germline V gene sequence: CDR1 KGHSH, CDR2 LQKENI. Here the CDR3 reads CASSPPVQGNNEAFF. The CDR3 bases are TGTGCCAGCTCACCACCCGTACAGGGTAATAATGAAGCTTTCTTT.

This rearrangement joins TRBV18 to TRBJ1-1; perhaps TRBD1 as D (6 bases). Germline CDR1 reads KGHSH; CDR2 reads LQKENI. The germline V and J ends were trimmed by 0 bases and 11 bases, with 13 bases remaining between them. The CDR3 is made up of 13 amino acids. The CDR3 loop reads CASSPPTDSMAFF. The DNA of the CDR3 is TGTGCCAGCTCACCACCGACGGACAGTATGGCTTTCTTT.

This sequence joins TRBV27 and TRBJ2-3, with a possible D match to TRBD2 (5 bases). The V end lost 3 bases, the J end lost 6 bases, and 16 bases lay between the germline ends. Germline V gene sequence: CDR1 MNHEY, CDR2 SMNVEV (reference sequence). The CDR3 runs to 15 residues. CDR3 protein: CASSFQARRGDTQYF. In nucleotides, the CDR3 is TGTGCCAGCAGTTTCCAGGCCAGGCGAGGGGATACGCAGTATTTT.

The rearrangement joins TRBV6-5 to TRBJ1-6; TRBD1 agrees at 9 bases. From germline, CDR1 is MNHEY and CDR2 SVGAGI. The J segment lost 7 bases and the V segment lost 6 bases, leaving 4 bases of the junction unmatched. The CDR3 runs 14 residues. The CDR3 DNA reads TGTGCCAGCAGCCCGGACAGGGGAAATTCACCCCTCCACTTT. Translated, it gives CASSPDRGNSPLHF.

The rearrangement joins TRBV11-2 to TRBJ1-4, with D maybe TRBD1 (6 bases). The CDR3 length is 13 residues. Trimming removed 5 bases at V and 8 bases at J, with 12 bases between. Germline V CDR1 and CDR2: SGHAT, FQNNGV. CDR3 protein: CASSRSGQEKLFF. Here the CDR3 DNA reads TGTGCCAGCAGCCGTTCCGGACAGGAAAAACTGTTTTTT.